This T cell receptor (beta chain) appears in the sequencing data of a study of metastatic and nonmetastatic thyroid tumors. Background on the study: Repertoires were compared across blood and tumor or nodule tissue from malignant and benign thyroid patients. Study-level results: For both blood and tumor, malignant thyroid tumors reportedly showed significantly higher TCR beta diversity than benign nodules did.

Authors' processing steps: A classifier of distant metastasis in papillary thyroid cancer was built from CDR3 differences (across clinicopathological groups). TCRdb re-called the PCR reads via MiXCR. The V and J calls follow TCRdb's processing rather than the paper's. Altogether 30,000 to 40,000 clones are present, around 33% being singletons, with the ten largest covering 16%. The germline V and J ends were trimmed by 10 bases and 0 bases, with 13 bases remaining between them. Germline V CDR1 and CDR2: ENHRY, SYGVKD. The CDR3 has 14 amino acids. On this clone: The antigen is undetermined.

Before thyroid surgery, none of the patients had received any treatment. The chain has TRBV10-3 and TRBJ1-5, with no clear D. The sample consisted of tumor tissue. This sequence originates from a female donor with papillary thyroid cancer or a benign thyroid nodule (not recorded which). Some clones in this sample may be carry-over from other donors' samples. The CDR3 DNA sequence: TGTGCCACCGACTCTTTCGATAGCAATCAGCCCCAGCATTTT. It codes for CATDSFDSNQPQHF.